Following are 6 T cell receptor beta chains from one sample sequenced in a study of Graves' ophthalmopathy and Graves' hyperthyroidism. RNA transcripts were the source from which TCR beta CDR3 regions were amplified. RT-PCR was first run with HTBI primers, then multiplex PCR in a second round. TCRdb re-analysed the multiplex PCR reads in MiXCR, keeping a single row per CDR3 protein. Among approximately 700,000 distinct CDR3 sequences listed, 40% were seen once. Input material: peripheral blood. The receptors derive from an adult man with Graves' ophthalmopathy.

This clonotype was observed many times. This rearrangement joins TRBV2 to TRBJ2-7, with D perhaps being TRBD1 or TRBD2 (5 bases each). Trimming took 4 bases from V and 7 from J, leaving 17 bases between them. Germline assignment: CDR1 SNHLY and CDR2 FYNNEI. CDR3 length: 14 amino acids. The CDR3 loop reads CASSGGSQPGEQYF. The CDR3 DNA follows: TGTGCCAGCAGTGGGGGCAGTCAACCGGGGGAGCAGTACTTC.

This clonotype was observed a handful of times. The chain combines TRBV7-9 with TRBJ1-6, with D hard to call. The CDR3 is made up of 16 amino acids. Germline CDR1 reads SEHNR; CDR2 reads FQNEAQ (reference sequence). The V and J ends lost 1 base and 4 bases respectively, with 11 bases between them. The CDR3 DNA reads TGTGCCAGCAGCTTAGGACCCGGACGGTATAATTCACCCCTCCACTTT. Its translation: CASSLGPGRYNSPLHF.

The chain is built from TRBV9 and TRBJ1-4; possibly TRBD1 for D (6 bases). V lost 4 bases, J lost 6 bases, and 13 bases lay in between. Germline values: CDR1 SGDLS, CDR2 YYNGEE. This CDR3 region has 14 residues. The CDR3 loop reads CASSSQGKDEKLFF. CDR3 in DNA: TGTGCCAGCAGCTCTCAGGGGAAGGATGAAAAACTGTTTTTT.

Concerning this clonotype: Being one base from a much bigger clone, this may be a read error. This CDR3 fails to terminate in the conserved phenylalanine or tryptophan, so it likely reflects a read error. The chain uses TRBV10-3 and TRBJ1-5; 7 nucleotides agree with TRBD1. CDR1 ENHRY and CDR2 SYGVKD come from the germline V gene. This CDR3 spans 15 amino acids. V shed 1 base, J shed 9 bases, and the junction held 9 bases outside the gene matches. CDR3 sequence (DNA): TGTGCCATCAGTGAGTATGGGACAGTCGGCGGGCCCCAGCATCTT. This encodes CAISEYGTVGGPQHL.

This clonotype was seen a few times. The chain joins TRBV7-2 to TRBJ2-7; TRBD1 agrees at 12 bases. The ends lost 8 bases at V and 4 bases at J; junction bases unmatched: 3. Germline V lookup: CDR1 SGHTA, CDR2 FQGNSA. The CDR3 covers 13 residues. In DNA, the CDR3 is TGTGCCAGCGGGACAGGGGGCGAATACGAGCAGTACTTC. As protein: CASGTGGEYEQYF.

The gene calls are TRBV19 and TRBJ1-1; D remains unclear. The germline CDR1 and CDR2 sequences are LNHDA and SQIVND (reference sequence). The CDR3 contains 14 residues. Trimming shortened V by 7 bases and J by 0 bases, and 12 bases separated the two germline ends. CDR3 nucleotide sequence: TGTGCCAGTACCTCGGGAGGATTGAACACTGAAGCTTTCTTT. Translating gives CASTSGGLNTEAFF. The full variable domain, rest sourced from reference TRBV19 and TRBJ1-1, is DGGITQSPKYLFRKEGQNVTLSCEQNLNHDAMYWYRQDPGQGLRLIYYSQIVNDFQKGDIAEGYSVSREKKESFPLTVTSAQKNPTAFYLCASTSGGLNTEAFFGQGTRLTVV.